A selection of T cell receptor beta chains follows, all from one sample in a study of blood T cell repertoires in COVID-19. TCRdb's table, derived via immunoSEQ multiplex PCR, lists solely in-frame clones and lacks some. In the table there are 100,000 or so clones, 88% of which are singletons. Source material: peripheral blood. Source of these receptors: a man aged 55 to 70 with acute or convalescent COVID-19. Each CDR3 is given with its conserved first and last residue. A D gene is named only where the DNA matches it firmly. The listing skips clone size in some rows; elsewhere it reads once, few, many or a size class.

d_call,clone_size,j_call,v_call,cdr3_nt,cdr3_aa
NA,NA,TRBJ1-3,TRBV5-1,TGCGCCAGCAGCTGGGCGTCAGACCTCTCTGGAAACACCATATATTTT,CASSWASDLSGNTIYF
NA,NA,TRBJ2-7,TRBV2,TGTGCCAGCGTGAAAGAGAGCGAGCAGTACTTC,CASVKESEQYF
TRBD1,NA,TRBJ1-5,TRBV19,TGTGCCAGTAGTATAGCATCAGGGGGTATTCGCAATCAGCCCCAGCATTTT,CASSIASGGIRNQPQHF
NA,once,TRBJ2-6,TRBV24-1,TGTGCCACCAGTGAGTACACAGTAACTGGGGCCAACGTCCTGACTTTC,CATSEYTVTGANVLTF
NA,NA,TRBJ1-6,TRBV5-6,TGTGCCAGCAGCTCCGACAGTGGAGCTTATAATTCACCCCTCCACTTT,CASSSDSGAYNSPLHF
NA,few,TRBJ1-1,TRBV5-1,TGCGCCAGCAGCTTTACAGGACCGAACACTGAAGCTTTCTTT,CASSFTGPNTEAFF
TRBD2,NA,TRBJ2-1,TRBV4-2,TGTGCCAGCAGCCCAAGGGCTAGCGGAGGGCCCAATGAGCAGTTCTTC,CASSPRASGGPNEQFF
NA,NA,TRBJ2-7,TRBV7-9,TGTGCCAGCAGCTTATCGGGGTTCTCCTACGAGCAGTACTTC,CASSLSGFSYEQYF
NA,NA,TRBJ2-2,TRBV7-3,TGTGCCAGCAGCCTCAGGGCAGGCGTAGACACCGGGGAGCTGTTTTTT,CASSLRAGVDTGELFF
NA,NA,TRBJ1-2,TRBV6-5,TGTGCCAGCAGTCGCCGGGAGGCGGCTTATGGCTACACCTTC,CASSRREAAYGYTF
NA,NA,TRBJ2-2,TRBV4-2,TGTGCCAGCAGCCAAGTGAGCCCCACCGGGGAGCTGTTTTTT,CASSQVSPTGELFF
NA,once,TRBJ2-1,TRBV27,TGTGCCAGCAGTTCATCCGGAGTTAGGAGCAATGAGCAGTTCTTC,CASSSSGVRSNEQFF
TRBD1,NA,TRBJ2-5,TRBV7-6,TGTGCCAGCAGCTTAGGGACAGGGGGTCGCCCGGTGGAGGAGACCCAGTACTTC,CASSLGTGGRPVEETQYF
NA,NA,TRBJ1-4,TRBV9,TGTGCCAGCAGCGCCCGAGGTGAGGCCTCTAATGAAAAACTGTTTTTT,CASSARGEASNEKLFF
NA,NA,TRBJ1-4,TRBV3-1/TRBV3-2,TGTGCCAGCAGCCAAGATCACAGGGCTAATGAAAAACTGTTTTTT,CASSQDHRANEKLFF
NA,NA,TRBJ1-2,TRBV9,TGTGCCAGCAGCCCCCGGGGAGAGAACTATGGCTACACCTTC,CASSPRGENYGYTF
NA,NA,TRBJ2-1,TRBV27,TGTGCCAGCAGTATCAGGGGTCCCAACAATGAGCAGTTCTTC,CASSIRGPNNEQFF
TRBD1,NA,TRBJ1-5,TRBV19,TGTGCCAGTAGACAGGGGGTCAATCAGCCCCAGCATTTT,CASRQGVNQPQHF
NA,NA,TRBJ2-5,TRBV5-4,TGTGCCAGCAGCCACAATACGAGGGACCAAGAGACCCAGTACTTC,CASSHNTRDQETQYF
NA,NA,TRBJ2-7,TRBV6-5,TGTGCCAGCAGCCACCTGGGGGGGGGCGGGGAGCAGTACTTC,CASSHLGGGGEQYF
NA,NA,TRBJ1-2,TRBV5-6,TGTGCCAGCAGCTTGGAGAGGACAGTCTATGGCTACACCTTC,CASSLERTVYGYTF
TRBD1,NA,TRBJ1-1,TRBV5-3,TGTGCCAGAAGCTTGGGGACAGGGGAACACACTGAAGCTTTCTTT,CARSLGTGEHTEAFF
TRBD1,NA,TRBJ1-1,TRBV29-1,TGCAGCACCGGACAGGGGACGAACACTGAAGCTTTCTTT,CSTGQGTNTEAFF
TRBD2,NA,TRBJ2-5,TRBV5-1,TGCGCCAGCAGCTTGGGACTAGCGGGACACTGGGGAGAGACCCAGTACTTC,CASSLGLAGHWGETQYF
TRBD2,NA,TRBJ2-5,TRBV3-1/TRBV3-2,TGTGCCAGCAGCCAAGATTGGGCGGGGGGTAAAGAGACCCAGTACTTC,CASSQDWAGGKETQYF
NA,NA,TRBJ2-2,TRBV5-1,TGCGCCAGCAGCTTGGGACTAGACAAGTTCACCGGGGAGCTGTTTTTT,CASSLGLDKFTGELFF
NA,NA,TRBJ2-2,TRBV7-3,TGTGCCAGCAGCCCCCCCGGGGTTACCGGGGAGCTGTTTTTT,CASSPPGVTGELFF
TRBD2,NA,TRBJ2-3,TRBV5-1,TGCGCCAGCAGCTTGCCGGGGACTAGCGGGGGGGGCACAGATACGCAGTATTTT,CASSLPGTSGGGTDTQYF
NA,NA,TRBJ1-4,TRBV19,TGTGCCAGTAGCGTCCCTCGAGGGGGTAATGAAAAACTGTTTTTT,CASSVPRGGNEKLFF
TRBD1,once,TRBJ1-2,TRBV5-4,TGTGCCAGCAGCTCCGGGACAGGGAATCTTGGCTACACCTTC,CASSSGTGNLGYTF
NA,NA,TRBJ2-1,TRBV27,TGTGCCAGCAGTTGGGAGAGAGGATTTGAGCAGTTCTTC,CASSWERGFEQFF
TRBD2,NA,TRBJ2-7,TRBV24-1,TGTGCCACCAGTGATTCGACTAGCGGGAGGGCCCTCGTGTACGAGCAGTACTTC,CATSDSTSGRALVYEQYF
NA,NA,TRBJ2-2,TRBV11-2,TGTGCCAGCAGCCCCCTGCGCGGCACCGGGGAGCTGTTTTTT,CASSPLRGTGELFF
NA,NA,TRBJ1-2,TRBV6-5,TGTGCCAGCAGGGGCCGTTATACAGAGGGCTACACCTTC,CASRGRYTEGYTF
NA,NA,TRBJ2-5,TRBV6-5,TGTGCGGGGGCGCGCGAAGCTGGTAATGCGGAGACCCAGTACTTC,CAGAREAGNAETQYF
NA,NA,TRBJ2-3,TRBV14,TGTGCCAGCAGCCCCTCGAGGGGGGGTACGCAGTATTTT,CASSPSRGGTQYF
TRBD2,NA,TRBJ2-2,TRBV7-9,TGTGCCAGCAGCCCTATCCTTAGCGGGGGGGACACCGGGGAGCTGTTTTTT,CASSPILSGGDTGELFF
NA,NA,TRBJ1-1,TRBV11-1,TGTGCCAGCAGCTTTCAGGGGAACACTGAAGCTTTCTTT,CASSFQGNTEAFF
TRBD1,NA,TRBJ1-2,TRBV7-2,TGTGCCAGCAGCCCTAGGACAGGGGACTATGGCTACACCTTC,CASSPRTGDYGYTF
NA,NA,TRBJ2-7,TRBV11-3,TGTGCCAGCAGCTTAGATGAGCGGGCAGGCTCCTACGAGCAGTACTTC,CASSLDERAGSYEQYF
NA,NA,TRBJ2-3,TRBV4-1,TGCGCCAGCAGCCAAGACCTAGAGGGAGTTTTCCTTAGCACAGATACGCAGTATTTT,CASSQDLEGVFLSTDTQYF
TRBD1,NA,TRBJ1-6,TRBV30,TGTGCCTGGGACAGGGGAAGATCCTATAATTCACCCCTCCACTTT,CAWDRGRSYNSPLHF